This is a list of T cell receptor beta chains from one sample in a study of blood T cell repertoires in COVID-19. Here immunoSEQ multiplex PCR was the method, and the copy in TCRdb shows in-frame clones only, minus some. The data contain some 64,000 clones, roughly 84% of them singletons. The sequenced sample was peripheral blood. These receptor sequences come from a man between 65 and 79 years old with acute or convalescent COVID-19. CDR3s include the opening cysteine and the closing phenylalanine or tryptophan. D genes are given only for firm matches. The listing skips clone size in some rows; elsewhere it reads once, few, many or a size class.

clone_size: NA; v_call: TRBV6-5; j_call: TRBJ2-1; d_call: TRBD2; cdr3_nt: TGTGCCAGCAGCTACCCGGGGCACCTAGCGGAAGAGCAGTTCTTC; cdr3_aa: CASSYPGHLAEEQFF
clone_size: NA; v_call: TRBV20-1; j_call: TRBJ2-5; d_call: NA; cdr3_nt: TGCAGTGCTGCCGAGGGGACCCAGTACTTC; cdr3_aa: CSAAEGTQYF
clone_size: NA; v_call: TRBV18; j_call: TRBJ2-5; d_call: NA; cdr3_nt: TGTGCCAGCTCACCAAACAGAGAGACCCAGTACTTC; cdr3_aa: CASSPNRETQYF
clone_size: NA; v_call: TRBV6-5; j_call: TRBJ2-7; d_call: TRBD1; cdr3_nt: TGTGCCAGCAGTTACTCGCCAGGGGGCTACGAGCAGTACTTC; cdr3_aa: CASSYSPGGYEQYF
clone_size: NA; v_call: TRBV25-1; j_call: TRBJ2-1; d_call: TRBD2; cdr3_nt: TGTGCCAGCAGTGAGCCGGGACTAGCCTCAAACAATGAGCAGTTCTTC; cdr3_aa: CASSEPGLASNNEQFF
clone_size: NA; v_call: TRBV7-6; j_call: TRBJ2-1; d_call: NA; cdr3_nt: TGTGCCAGCAGCTTCGCGACAGGTTCCAGTGAGCAGTTCTTC; cdr3_aa: CASSFATGSSEQFF
clone_size: NA; v_call: TRBV7-8; j_call: TRBJ1-5; d_call: NA; cdr3_nt: TGTGCCACCTCACACCGGGGTCAGCCCCAGCATTTT; cdr3_aa: CATSHRGQPQHF
clone_size: NA; v_call: TRBV25-1; j_call: TRBJ1-2; d_call: TRBD1; cdr3_nt: TGTGCCAGCAGTAAGACAGGGGGCCATGGCTACACCTTC; cdr3_aa: CASSKTGGHGYTF
clone_size: NA; v_call: TRBV2; j_call: TRBJ2-5; d_call: TRBD2; cdr3_nt: TGTGCCAGCAGTTTCAGGACTAGCGGGGGCCAAGAGACCCAGTACTTC; cdr3_aa: CASSFRTSGGQETQYF
clone_size: NA; v_call: TRBV7-8; j_call: TRBJ2-2; d_call: NA; cdr3_nt: TGTGCCAGCAGCTTACTCAGGGGAAACACCGGGGAGCTGTTTTTT; cdr3_aa: CASSLLRGNTGELFF
clone_size: NA; v_call: TRBV15; j_call: TRBJ2-1; d_call: TRBD2; cdr3_nt: TGTGCCACCAGCAGAGACCAACTAGCGGGGGGGCCCAATGAGCAGTTCTTC; cdr3_aa: CATSRDQLAGGPNEQFF
clone_size: NA; v_call: TRBV10-3; j_call: TRBJ1-4; d_call: TRBD1; cdr3_nt: TGTGCCATCGGGGGACAGCGGGCTGAAAAACTGTTTTTT; cdr3_aa: CAIGGQRAEKLFF
clone_size: NA; v_call: TRBV6-1; j_call: TRBJ2-1; d_call: NA; cdr3_nt: TGTGCCAGCAGTGAACAAGTGAGCTCTAGCGTTGAGCAGTTCTTC; cdr3_aa: CASSEQVSSSVEQFF
clone_size: NA; v_call: TRBV18; j_call: TRBJ2-1; d_call: TRBD2; cdr3_nt: TGTGCCAGCTCACTACACAGCGGGGGGGCTGGGAATGAGCAGTTCTTC; cdr3_aa: CASSLHSGGAGNEQFF
clone_size: NA; v_call: TRBV5-1; j_call: TRBJ1-2; d_call: NA; cdr3_nt: TGCGCCAGCACCCCGGGGGGGCGGAACTATGGCTACACCTTC; cdr3_aa: CASTPGGRNYGYTF
clone_size: NA; v_call: TRBV28; j_call: TRBJ1-4; d_call: NA; cdr3_nt: TGTGCCAGCACCTTGGCGGGGTTTAATGAAAAACTGTTTTTT; cdr3_aa: CASTLAGFNEKLFF
clone_size: NA; v_call: TRBV25-1; j_call: TRBJ2-5; d_call: TRBD1; cdr3_nt: TGTGCCAGCACCCGGACAGGGGGCTTCCAAGAGACCCAGTACTTC; cdr3_aa: CASTRTGGFQETQYF
clone_size: few; v_call: TRBV5-1; j_call: TRBJ1-1; d_call: NA; cdr3_nt: TGCGCCAGCGGACCCGGGAGGGCAGCTAACACTGAAGCTTTCTTT; cdr3_aa: CASGPGRAANTEAFF
clone_size: NA; v_call: TRBV3-1/TRBV3-2; j_call: TRBJ1-2; d_call: TRBD1; cdr3_nt: TGTGCCAGCAGCCCCCGTCAGGGACAGGGCTACACCTTC; cdr3_aa: CASSPRQGQGYTF
clone_size: NA; v_call: TRBV5-5; j_call: TRBJ1-2; d_call: NA; cdr3_nt: TGTGCCAGCAGCTTGTTTTTTTGGGAGGGAGGAGGAGGCTACACCTTC; cdr3_aa: CASSLFFWEGGGGYTF
clone_size: NA; v_call: TRBV19; j_call: TRBJ1-2; d_call: NA; cdr3_nt: TGTGCCACCTCGTGGGTGGGGCCGACAGAATATGGCTACACCTTC; cdr3_aa: CATSWVGPTEYGYTF
clone_size: NA; v_call: TRBV2; j_call: TRBJ1-4; d_call: NA; cdr3_nt: TGTGCCAGCAGGACAACCGGGACTGGAGTCGAAAAACTGTTTTTT; cdr3_aa: CASRTTGTGVEKLFF
clone_size: NA; v_call: TRBV28; j_call: TRBJ1-5; d_call: NA; cdr3_nt: TGTGCCAGCAGTTTCCCGGACAGTAGCAATCAGCCCCAGCATTTT; cdr3_aa: CASSFPDSSNQPQHF
clone_size: NA; v_call: TRBV5-1; j_call: TRBJ2-5; d_call: TRBD2; cdr3_nt: TGCGCCAGCAGCGTGACTAGCGGGGGGGCCAGAGAGACCCAGTACTTC; cdr3_aa: CASSVTSGGARETQYF
clone_size: medium-sized; v_call: TRBV9; j_call: TRBJ1-6; d_call: NA; cdr3_nt: TGTGCCAGCAGCGTAAGTGAGGGAAATTCACCCCTCCACTTT; cdr3_aa: CASSVSEGNSPLHF
clone_size: NA; v_call: TRBV7-2; j_call: TRBJ2-7; d_call: TRBD2; cdr3_nt: TGTGCCAGCAGCTCTACTAGCGGGGGGGCCGCCGAGCAGTACTTC; cdr3_aa: CASSSTSGGAAEQYF
clone_size: NA; v_call: TRBV30; j_call: TRBJ2-7; d_call: TRBD1; cdr3_nt: TGTGCCTGGAGCCTGACAGGGAGCGAGCAGTACTTC; cdr3_aa: CAWSLTGSEQYF
clone_size: NA; v_call: TRBV11-2; j_call: TRBJ2-1; d_call: NA; cdr3_nt: TGTGCCAGCAGCTTAGGAGGGCAGCAGTTCTTC; cdr3_aa: CASSLGGQQFF
clone_size: NA; v_call: TRBV28; j_call: TRBJ1-5; d_call: NA; cdr3_nt: TGTGCCAGCAGTGGACCGGGACTGAGCAATCAGCCCCAGCATTTT; cdr3_aa: CASSGPGLSNQPQHF
clone_size: NA; v_call: TRBV18; j_call: TRBJ2-3; d_call: TRBD2; cdr3_nt: TGTGCCAGCTCACCTTTTGGACTAGCGGGGAACACAGATACGCAGTATTTT; cdr3_aa: CASSPFGLAGNTDTQYF
clone_size: NA; v_call: TRBV6-1; j_call: TRBJ1-4; d_call: NA; cdr3_nt: TGTGCCAGCAGTGAACCCCCAGGGCTGTTTGAAAAACTGTTTTTT; cdr3_aa: CASSEPPGLFEKLFF
clone_size: NA; v_call: TRBV25-1; j_call: TRBJ1-2; d_call: NA; cdr3_nt: TGTGCCAGCAGTGAATATTCACAGAACCCTGCATATTATGGCTACACCTTC; cdr3_aa: CASSEYSQNPAYYGYTF
clone_size: NA; v_call: TRBV7-2; j_call: TRBJ2-7; d_call: NA; cdr3_nt: TGTGCCAGCAGTAATCTACTTCCCTACGGGCAGTACTTC; cdr3_aa: CASSNLLPYGQYF
clone_size: NA; v_call: TRBV25-1; j_call: TRBJ2-3; d_call: NA; cdr3_nt: TGTGCCAGCACAGGGTTGTGGCCCACAGATACGCAGTATTTT; cdr3_aa: CASTGLWPTDTQYF
clone_size: NA; v_call: TRBV4-3; j_call: TRBJ1-1; d_call: NA; cdr3_nt: TGCGCCAGCAGCCACCCCAGGGGAGGGACTGAAGCTTTCTTT; cdr3_aa: CASSHPRGGTEAFF
clone_size: NA; v_call: TRBV19; j_call: TRBJ1-1; d_call: TRBD1; cdr3_nt: TGTGCCAGTAGTAGACGAGACAGGGTCTTTTATCTCCCTGAAGCTTTCTTT; cdr3_aa: CASSRRDRVFYLPEAFF
clone_size: NA; v_call: TRBV3-1/TRBV3-2; j_call: TRBJ1-6; d_call: NA; cdr3_nt: TGTGCCAGCAGCCAAGGGGGGGATAATTCACCCCTCCACTTT; cdr3_aa: CASSQGGDNSPLHF
clone_size: NA; v_call: TRBV7-6; j_call: TRBJ1-1; d_call: NA; cdr3_nt: TGTGCCAGCAGCTTATTTGGAGGATCTGAAGCTTTCTTT; cdr3_aa: CASSLFGGSEAFF
clone_size: NA; v_call: TRBV5-4; j_call: TRBJ1-5; d_call: NA; cdr3_nt: TGTGCCAGCAGCTTGGGTCCTTTTAGCAATCAGCCCCAGCATTTT; cdr3_aa: CASSLGPFSNQPQHF
clone_size: few; v_call: TRBV7-2; j_call: TRBJ1-2; d_call: NA; cdr3_nt: TGTGCCAGCGCCGCTAGCTTTGGCTACACCTTC; cdr3_aa: CASAASFGYTF
clone_size: NA; v_call: TRBV6-2/TRBV6-3; j_call: TRBJ1-6; d_call: TRBD1; cdr3_nt: TGTGCCAGCAGTTACGGGAGGACAGGGATTATTCCACCCCTCCACTTT; cdr3_aa: CASSYGRTGIIPPLHF
clone_size: NA; v_call: TRBV20-1; j_call: TRBJ2-1; d_call: TRBD1; cdr3_nt: TGCAGTGCTAGTACAGGGGTTTCCTACAATGAGCAGTTCTTC; cdr3_aa: CSASTGVSYNEQFF
clone_size: NA; v_call: TRBV5-1; j_call: TRBJ2-1; d_call: TRBD1; cdr3_nt: TGCGCCAGCAGACAGGGGGAGACCTACAATGAGCAGTTCTTC; cdr3_aa: CASRQGETYNEQFF
clone_size: NA; v_call: TRBV19; j_call: TRBJ2-2; d_call: NA; cdr3_nt: TGTGCCAGTAGTATCCGGAGGGACACCGGGGAGCTGTTTTTT; cdr3_aa: CASSIRRDTGELFF
clone_size: NA; v_call: TRBV27; j_call: TRBJ1-1; d_call: NA; cdr3_nt: TGTGCCAGCAGTTTATCGTTTTCATTACGAGCTGAAGCTTTCTTT; cdr3_aa: CASSLSFSLRAEAFF
clone_size: NA; v_call: TRBV7-9; j_call: TRBJ1-3; d_call: NA; cdr3_nt: TGTGCCAGCAGCTTAAGTCGAGGGTCTGGAAACACCATATATTTT; cdr3_aa: CASSLSRGSGNTIYF
clone_size: NA; v_call: TRBV5-1; j_call: TRBJ1-5; d_call: TRBD1; cdr3_nt: TGCGCCAGCAGCTGGACAGGGTCACCTAATCAGCCCCAGCATTTT; cdr3_aa: CASSWTGSPNQPQHF
clone_size: NA; v_call: TRBV6-6; j_call: TRBJ1-5; d_call: TRBD1; cdr3_nt: TGTGCCAGCAGTTACCAGGGGGCGGGGGGGCAGCCCCAGCATTTT; cdr3_aa: CASSYQGAGGQPQHF
clone_size: NA; v_call: TRBV5-1; j_call: TRBJ2-6; d_call: NA; cdr3_nt: TGCGCCAGCAGCTTGGTAGTTATCTCTGGGGCCAACGTCCTGACTTTC; cdr3_aa: CASSLVVISGANVLTF
clone_size: NA; v_call: TRBV19; j_call: TRBJ2-5; d_call: NA; cdr3_nt: TGTGCCAGTGAAGGCGGGGGCGCGGGACCCTCTCAAGAGACCCAGTACTTC; cdr3_aa: CASEGGGAGPSQETQYF
clone_size: NA; v_call: TRBV9; j_call: TRBJ2-1; d_call: TRBD1; cdr3_nt: TGTGCCAGCACCCGGACAGGGGGGAACAATGAGCAGTTCTTC; cdr3_aa: CASTRTGGNNEQFF
clone_size: few; v_call: TRBV19; j_call: TRBJ1-5; d_call: NA; cdr3_nt: TGTGCCAGTAGTCCCCGGGGAGGGGAGTTCCTCAATCAGCCCCAGCATTTT; cdr3_aa: CASSPRGGEFLNQPQHF
clone_size: NA; v_call: TRBV7-3; j_call: TRBJ1-1; d_call: NA; cdr3_nt: TGTGCCAGCAGCTTACACCGGACAGCTGAAGCTTTCTTT; cdr3_aa: CASSLHRTAEAFF